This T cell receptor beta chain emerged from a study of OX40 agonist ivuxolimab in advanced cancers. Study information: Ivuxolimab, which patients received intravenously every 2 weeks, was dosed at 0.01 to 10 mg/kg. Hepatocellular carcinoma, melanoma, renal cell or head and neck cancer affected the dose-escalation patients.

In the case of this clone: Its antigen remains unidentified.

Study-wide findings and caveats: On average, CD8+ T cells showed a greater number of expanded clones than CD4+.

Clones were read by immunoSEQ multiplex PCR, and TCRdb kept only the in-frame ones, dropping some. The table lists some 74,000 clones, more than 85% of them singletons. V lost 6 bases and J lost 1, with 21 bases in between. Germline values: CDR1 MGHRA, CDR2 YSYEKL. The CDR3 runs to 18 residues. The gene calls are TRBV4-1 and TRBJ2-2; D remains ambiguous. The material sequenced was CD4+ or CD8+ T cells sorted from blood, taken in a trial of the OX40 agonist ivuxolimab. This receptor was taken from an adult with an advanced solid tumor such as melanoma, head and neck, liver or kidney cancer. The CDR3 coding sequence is TGCGCCAGCAGTCAGATGCCCCTCTTGCGAGGGAACACCGGGGAGCTGTTTTTT. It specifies CASSQMPLLRGNTGELFF.